The rows below give T cell receptor beta chains drawn from one sample of a study of blood T cell repertoires in COVID-19. Clones were read by immunoSEQ multiplex PCR, and TCRdb kept only the in-frame ones, dropping some. The sample consists of under 300,000 clones, about 85% of them appearing once. The sequenced material came from peripheral blood. These receptors were taken from a man aged 18 to 35 with active or convalescent COVID-19. The CDR3 runs from the conserved cysteine through the conserved F or W. Fields, in order: CDR3 DNA, CDR3 protein, D gene, clone size, J gene, V gene. A D gene is named only where the DNA matches it firmly. Clone size is not always given. Where it is, it says once, few, many or a class for expanded clones.

TGTGCCAGCAGCCCGGGGACTAGCAGTTACACCGGGGAGCTGTTTTTT	CASSPGTSSYTGELFF	TRBD2	few	TRBJ2-2	TRBV11-3
TGTGCCAGCAGCTGGCCAGGGACAGGGAACACTGAAGCTTTCTTT	CASSWPGTGNTEAFF	TRBD1	NA	TRBJ1-1	TRBV5-4
TGCGCCAGCAGCTTGGTCCCCGGGGACACTGAAGCTTTCTTT	CASSLVPGDTEAFF	NA	NA	TRBJ1-1	TRBV5-1
TGCGCCAGCAGCGAAGGACAGGGTACCCTCGGCTACACCTTC	CASSEGQGTLGYTF	TRBD1	NA	TRBJ1-2	TRBV5-1
TGTGCCAGCAGCTTTTCGACAGGGGGAAATACGCAGTATTTT	CASSFSTGGNTQYF	TRBD1	NA	TRBJ2-3	TRBV7-2
TGTGCCAGCAGCCCACTTTCTAGGAGGGCTTTCTTT	CASSPLSRRAFF	NA	once	TRBJ1-1	TRBV6-2/TRBV6-3
TGTGCCAGCAGCTCAACAGGCTCAGGCACAGATACGCAGTATTTT	CASSSTGSGTDTQYF	NA	NA	TRBJ2-3	TRBV11-3
TGTGCCAGCAGTGGTGGGCCAGTAGGAGAAAAACTGTTTTTT	CASSGGPVGEKLFF	NA	once	TRBJ1-4	TRBV25-1
TGTGCCAGCTCACCGGGGCCAGGCCTTAATGAAAAACTGTTTTTT	CASSPGPGLNEKLFF	NA	NA	TRBJ1-4	TRBV18
TGCGCCAGCAGCAGGGGGCAATCCTATGGCTACACCTTC	CASSRGQSYGYTF	TRBD1	NA	TRBJ1-2	TRBV5-1
TGTGCCTCCGCCGCGGACTACGATGAAAAACTGTTTTTT	CASAADYDEKLFF	NA	NA	TRBJ1-4	TRBV9
TGTGCGCTGGGCAGGGGCGGAGAGACCCAGTACTTC	CALGRGGETQYF	NA	NA	TRBJ2-5	TRBV28
TGCAGCGCCCTGAGAGGAGGGCCGAACACTGAAGCTTTCTTT	CSALRGGPNTEAFF	NA	few	TRBJ1-1	TRBV29-1
TGTGCCATCAGTGAGTCGATCCCAGGACTAGATACGCAGTATTTT	CAISESIPGLDTQYF	NA	NA	TRBJ2-3	TRBV10-3
TGCAGCGTTCTGACAGGGGGCTGGGGAGAGACCCAGTACTTC	CSVLTGGWGETQYF	TRBD1	NA	TRBJ2-5	TRBV29-1
TGCGCCAGCAGTCCCGGGACAAGGTATTCACCCCTCCACTTT	CASSPGTRYSPLHF	NA	NA	TRBJ1-6	TRBV10-2
TGTGCCAGCAGTGAGCGGGGGGCTCTGGACGAGCAGTACTTC	CASSERGALDEQYF	TRBD2	few	TRBJ2-7	TRBV6-1
TGCAGCGTTCTTACCATGGCCGGAAACACCATATATTTT	CSVLTMAGNTIYF	NA	NA	TRBJ1-3	TRBV29-1
TGTGCCAGCAGCTCCGGGACAGGGTCCTACAATGAGCAGTTCTTC	CASSSGTGSYNEQFF	TRBD1	NA	TRBJ2-1	TRBV11-1
TGTGCCAGCAGTGATCTAGCTGGAAACACCATATATTTT	CASSDLAGNTIYF	NA	once	TRBJ1-3	TRBV2
TGTGCCAGCTCACCATGGGGAGATAGCTACGAGCAGTACTTC	CASSPWGDSYEQYF	NA	NA	TRBJ2-7	TRBV18
TGTGCCAGCAGCTTCTTAGCGGGGGGAGAGGAGCAGTACTTC	CASSFLAGGEEQYF	TRBD2	NA	TRBJ2-7	TRBV7-2
TGTGCCAGCAGCGTCGCGGGGGGGACTCAAGAGACCCAGTACTTC	CASSVAGGTQETQYF	TRBD2	NA	TRBJ2-5	TRBV9
TGTGCCAGCAGTTACGGGGACTTCACAGATACGCAGTATTTT	CASSYGDFTDTQYF	NA	NA	TRBJ2-3	TRBV6-5
TGCGCCAGCAGCGCCACTAGCGGAGAAGAGACCCAGTACTTC	CASSATSGEETQYF	TRBD2	NA	TRBJ2-5	TRBV5-1
TGTGCCAGCAGTGGTGACCCCGACAGAACACAAACCTACGAGCAGTACTTC	CASSGDPDRTQTYEQYF	NA	NA	TRBJ2-7	TRBV2
TGTGCCAGCCATAAACAGGGGGCAACGGATACGCAGTATTTT	CASHKQGATDTQYF	TRBD1	NA	TRBJ2-3	TRBV7-9
TGTGCCAGCAATCAGGGGTGGGATAATTCACCCCTCCACTTT	CASNQGWDNSPLHF	NA	NA	TRBJ1-6	TRBV28
TGTGCCACCAGCAGAGAACAGGGGAGCAGGAATGAGCAGTTCTTC	CATSREQGSRNEQFF	TRBD1	NA	TRBJ2-1	TRBV15